This TCR beta chain was sequenced for a study of blood T cell repertoires in COVID-19. At the level of the study: Acute and convalescent COVID-19 specimens originated in the United States, Italy and Spain. PBMCs, B-cell-depleted T cells, or T cells were the source of the cDNA or gDNA that made up the material.

Germline CDR1 and CDR2: SGHDN and FVKESK. The V end was cut by 2 bases, the J end by 1 base, with 11 bases between. The CDR3 extends over 15 amino acids. Under the authors' procedure: Reference gene primer amplification in the assay estimated nucleated cell counts. The repertoire was sequenced with immunoSEQ multiplex PCR; TCRdb's copy has only in-frame clones and lacks some. The D gene and trimming were derived from the DNA, and the V and J assignments and clone size from that table. Altogether tens of thousands of clones are present, roughly 88% being singletons, with the ten largest covering around 1.5%.

The TCR comes from a human donor in a cohort sampled during active COVID-19. Sequenced sample: peripheral blood. This sequence joins TRBV14 and TRBJ2-5; weak D call: TRBD1 (5 bases). The CDR3 region has the DNA TGTGCCAGCAGCCAATTGGGCAGGGCCCAAGAGACCCAGTACTTC. This translates into CASSQLGRAQETQYF. Together with reference TRBV14 and TRBJ2-5, the CDR3 gives the full variable domain: EAGVTQFPSHSVIEKGQTVTLRCDPISGHDNLYWYRRVMGKEIKFLLHFVKESKQDESGMPNNRFLAERTGGTYSTLKVQPAELEDSGVYFCASSQLGRAQETQYFGPGTRLLVL.